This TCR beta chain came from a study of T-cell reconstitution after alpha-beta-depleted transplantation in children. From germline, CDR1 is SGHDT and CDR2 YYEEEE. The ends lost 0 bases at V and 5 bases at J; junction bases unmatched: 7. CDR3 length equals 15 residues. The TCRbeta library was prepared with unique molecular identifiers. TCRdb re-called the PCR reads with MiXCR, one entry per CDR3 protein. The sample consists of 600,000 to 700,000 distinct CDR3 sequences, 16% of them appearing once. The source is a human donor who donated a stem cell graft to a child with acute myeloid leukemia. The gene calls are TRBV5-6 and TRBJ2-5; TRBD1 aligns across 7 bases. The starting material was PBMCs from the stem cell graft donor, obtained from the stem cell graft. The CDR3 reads CASSLAYRGGETQYF. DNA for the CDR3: TGTGCCAGCAGCTTGGCCTACAGGGGCGGGGAGACCCAGTACTTC.